Presented here are 31 T cell receptor beta chains from one specimen sequenced in a study of blood T cell repertoires in COVID-19. The data were produced by immunoSEQ multiplex PCR, yet TCRdb's version contains in-frame clones alone and is incomplete. The sample contains over 130,000 clones, roughly four fifths of which appear only once. The sequencing input was peripheral blood. Receptors were obtained from a woman in her fifties or sixties with acute or convalescent COVID-19.

This clone appeared once. The rearrangement uses TRBV27 and TRBJ2-2, with D uncertain. Trimming shortened V by 2 bases and J by 1 base, and 11 bases separated the two germline ends. Germline V gives CDR1 MNHEY, CDR2 SMNVEV (reference sequence). The CDR3 covers 16 residues. The DNA for the CDR3 is TGTGCCAGCAGTTTAAGTCTGGCCCTGAACACCGGGGAGCTGTTTTTT. This translates into CASSLSLALNTGELFF.

The V call is TRBV28, the J call TRBJ1-2; TRBD1 is a possible D gene (6 bases). The V end lost 3 bases, the J end lost 6 bases, and 11 bases lay between the germline ends. The CDR3 covers 13 residues. The germline V gene encodes CDR1 MDHEN and CDR2 SYDVKM. As DNA, the CDR3 is TGTGCCAGCAGTTTCAGGGGTGTGGATGGCTACACCTTC. Amino acid sequence: CASSFRGVDGYTF.

The V gene is TRBV9, the J gene TRBJ1-4; possibly TRBD1 for D (5 bases). V was pared by 0 bases and J by 8 bases, with 8 bases between. Germline lookup yields CDR1 SGDLS and CDR2 YYNGEE. This CDR3 has 13 amino acids. The CDR3 loop reads CASSVGGDEKLFF. The DNA of the CDR3 is TGTGCCAGCAGCGTAGGGGGGGACGAAAAACTGTTTTTT.

The V call is TRBV27, the J call TRBJ2-7, with D possibly being TRBD2 (5 bases). The CDR3 has 13 residues. CDR1 and CDR2 from the germline V gene are MNHEY and SMNVEV (reference sequence). Trimming took off 2 bases at V and 4 bases at J, with 9 bases between the two ends. CDR3 DNA sequence: TGTGCCAGCAGTTTACATCGGGGTTACGAGCAGTACTTC. Protein: CASSLHRGYEQYF.

The V gene is TRBV27, the J gene TRBJ1-6; D unclear. The CDR3 runs to 15 residues. Trimming took 2 bases from V and 9 from J, leaving 14 bases between them. Per germline, CDR1 MNHEY and CDR2 SMNVEV (reference sequence). Here the CDR3 DNA reads TGTGCCAGCAGTTTAAGTTCGACGGTAGCTTCACCCCTCCACTTT. This gives the protein CASSLSSTVASPLHF.

Points on this clone: At the DNA level, this CDR3 is encoded by other sequences in the same sample as well. V usage is TRBV12-3 or TRBV12-4 and J usage is TRBJ2-7; the D gene is possibly TRBD2 (6 bases). V lost 5 bases and J lost 3, with 8 bases in between. The CDR3 has 12 residues. CDR3 sequence (DNA): TGTGCCAGCAGTCCGACTAGCTACGAGCAGTACTTC. This translates into CASSPTSYEQYF.

The V and J genes are TRBV3-1 (or the pseudogene TRBV3-2) and TRBJ1-5; D is ambiguous. In germline, CDR1 is LGHDT, CDR2 YNNKEL (reference sequence). The CDR3 is made up of 14 amino acids. V lost 0 bases and J 9 bases, leaving 12 bases between the germline ends. The CDR3 reads CASSQDLIQRPQHF. CDR3 DNA sequence: TGTGCCAGCAGCCAAGATCTGATCCAGCGGCCCCAGCATTTT.

This sequence joins TRBV7-3 and TRBJ2-3; D perhaps matches TRBD2 (5 bases). CDR1 is SGHTA and CDR2 is FQGTGA in the germline V gene. The CDR3 consists of 14 residues. V lost 6 bases, J lost 3 bases, and 13 bases lay in between. For the CDR3, the DNA is TGTGCCAGCAGTCCGGGATCGGGTACAGATACGCAGTATTTT. It is translated as CASSPGSGTDTQYF.

This clone has only one observation. V and J are TRBV28 and TRBJ1-5; D perhaps matches TRBD1 (5 bases). This CDR3 spans 16 amino acids. CDR1 is MDHEN and CDR2 is SYDVKM in the germline V gene. V lost 2 bases to trimming and J lost 4 bases, with 15 bases between them. The CDR3 region is CASSLVGVQFNQPQHF. The CDR3 DNA sequence: TGTGCCAGCAGTTTAGTAGGGGTCCAATTTAATCAGCCCCAGCATTTT.

The rearrangement links TRBV5-6 to TRBJ2-5; D is unresolved. The V gene lost 0 bases and the J gene lost 1 base, with 7 bases spanning the gap. CDR3 size: 14 residues. Germline CDR1 and CDR2: SGHDT and YYEEEE. The CDR3 reads CASSLGLVQETQYF. In nucleotides, the CDR3 is TGTGCCAGCAGCTTGGGACTGGTCCAAGAGACCCAGTACTTC.

The V and J genes are TRBV7-9 and TRBJ2-2; 7 nucleotides agree with TRBD2. The J segment lost 1 base and the V segment lost 5 bases, leaving 4 bases of the junction unmatched. Germline V gene data show CDR1 as SEHNR and CDR2 as FQNEAQ (reference sequence). This CDR3 spans 15 amino acids. In nucleotides, the CDR3 is TGTGCCAGCAGCCATGGACTAGGGAACACCGGGGAGCTGTTTTTT. It is translated as CASSHGLGNTGELFF.

The chain carries TRBV28 and TRBJ1-4; D is ambiguous. The germline CDR1 and CDR2 sequences are MDHEN and SYDVKM. V lost 2 bases to trimming and J lost 7 bases, with 11 bases between them. The CDR3 loop spans 14 amino acids. The DNA of the CDR3 is TGTGCCAGCAGTTTAAGGGAGGTTCGTGAAAAACTGTTTTTT. Amino acids: CASSLREVREKLFF.

The chain couples TRBV7-2 to TRBJ1-1; D gene uncertain. Trimming stripped 1 base from V and 0 bases from J, with 9 bases between. Germline values: CDR1 SGHTA, CDR2 FQGNSA. This CDR3 comprises 15 residues. CDR3 residues: CASSLVLGMNTEAFF. In DNA, the CDR3 is TGTGCCAGCAGCTTAGTCCTCGGTATGAACACTGAAGCTTTCTTT.

This clone was observed a handful of times. V is TRBV29-1 and J is TRBJ2-3; possible D gene TRBD1, 5 bases. V was trimmed by 3 bases and J by 5 bases, leaving 9 bases between them. The CDR3 has 12 amino acids. Germline V gives CDR1 SQVTM, CDR2 ANQGSEA. DNA for the CDR3: TGCAGCGTTGACCCCCAGGGAGATACGCAGTATTTT. This gives the protein CSVDPQGDTQYF.

This clone came up a few times. The chain has TRBV7-9 and TRBJ2-1; TRBD2 might be the D (6 bases). Trimming removed 4 bases from V and 4 bases from J, with 11 bases in between. Germline CDR1 reads SEHNR; CDR2 reads FQNEAQ (reference sequence). This CDR3 has 14 amino acids. The CDR3 bases are TGTGCCAGCAGCTCTCTGGGACTTTACAATGAGCAGTTCTTC. It specifies CASSSLGLYNEQFF.

The chain combines TRBV11-3 with TRBJ2-1, with a possible D match to TRBD2 (5 bases). The CDR3 extends over 14 amino acids. Trimming took 5 bases from V and 5 from J, leaving 13 bases between them. Germline loops: CDR1 SGHNT, CDR2 YENEEA. CDR3 protein: CASSQVYGDNEQFF. The CDR3 DNA follows: TGTGCCAGCAGCCAAGTATACGGGGACAATGAGCAGTTCTTC.

This clone was found a few times. J is TRBJ2-3 and V is TRBV27; D is unclear. This CDR3 comprises 15 residues. Germline V CDR1 and CDR2: MNHEY, SMNVEV (reference sequence). Trimming took 4 bases from V and 2 from J, leaving 13 bases between them. CDR3 amino acids: CASSSKFEDTDTQYF. The CDR3 DNA reads TGTGCCAGCAGTTCTAAGTTTGAAGACACAGATACGCAGTATTTT.

V gene TRBV28 combines with J gene TRBJ2-7; the D gene is possibly TRBD2 (7 bases). The germline CDR1 and CDR2 sequences are MDHEN and SYDVKM. Trimming shortened V by 6 bases and J by 2 bases, and 14 bases separated the two germline ends. There are 14 residues in the CDR3. CDR3 nucleotides: TGTGCCAGCAGGCCCGGAGGGGGGGCCTACGAGCAGTACTTC. It specifies CASRPGGGAYEQYF.

J is TRBJ2-3 and V is TRBV10-3; 8 bases are shared with TRBD2. This CDR3 has 15 residues. The J segment lost 1 base and the V segment lost 5 bases, leaving 5 bases of the junction unmatched. Germline CDR1 ENHRY, CDR2 SYGVKD. This CDR3 reads CAISPVAGRTDTQYF. In DNA form, the CDR3 reads TGTGCCATCAGTCCCGTAGCGGGGCGCACAGATACGCAGTATTTT.

This chain connects TRBV14 to TRBJ1-3; D unresolved. Germline V gene sequence: CDR1 SGHDN, CDR2 FVKESK. V dropped 1 base and J dropped 4 bases, with 5 bases sitting between them. This CDR3 contains 13 residues. CDR3 loop: CASSQVPGNTIYF. CDR3 nucleotides: TGTGCCAGCAGCCAAGTTCCAGGAAACACCATATATTTT.

The chain carries TRBV20-1 and TRBJ2-1, with D possibly matching TRBD1 (6 bases). The V gene's germline CDR1 is DFQATT and CDR2 SNEGSKA (reference sequence). V was trimmed by 3 bases and J by 7 bases, leaving 13 bases between them. The CDR3 has 13 residues. CDR3 sequence: CSASQQGLNEQFF. Written as DNA, the CDR3 is TGCAGTGCTAGTCAGCAGGGGCTAAATGAGCAGTTCTTC.

This chain links TRBV11-2 with TRBJ2-2; 7 bases agree with TRBD2. Germline V gene lookup returns CDR1 SGHAT and CDR2 FQNNGV. J gave up 5 bases and V 4 bases, and 7 bases lay outside the gene matches. The CDR3 consists of 15 residues. CDR3 bases: TGTGCCAGCAGCTCCCCTCAGCGGGGAACCGGGGAGCTGTTTTTT. Translating gives CASSSPQRGTGELFF.

This clone was recorded only once. V gene TRBV30 combines with J gene TRBJ2-1; tentative D call: TRBD2 (6 bases). This CDR3 has 11 amino acids. Deletions cut 3 bases from V and 11 bases from J, with 11 bases between. Germline-derived CDR1 and CDR2 are GTSNPN and SVGIG (reference sequence). As DNA, the CDR3 is TGTGCCTGGAGATTAGCGGTACAGCAGTTCTTC. Its translation: CAWRLAVQQFF.

This chain links TRBV5-4 with TRBJ1-2; D not resolved. CDR1 is SGHNT, CDR2 YYREEE, per germline (reference sequence). Trimming took off 5 bases at V and 4 bases at J, with 12 bases between the two ends. This CDR3 comprises 13 residues. CDR3 sequence reads: CASRPRAGYGYTF. Here the CDR3 DNA reads TGTGCCAGCAGGCCCAGAGCAGGCTATGGCTACACCTTC. The variable domain in full, completed from reference TRBV5-4 and TRBJ1-2, reads ETGVTQSPTHLIKTRGQQVTLRCSSQSGHNTVSWYQQALGQGPQFIFQYYREEENGRGNFPPRFSGLQFPNYSSELNVNALELDDSALYLCASRPRAGYGYTFGSGTRLTVV.

The chain uses TRBV15 and TRBJ1-2; D unresolved. This CDR3 has 13 amino acids. Trimming took off 2 bases at V and 3 bases at J, with 7 bases between the two ends. Germline lookup yields CDR1 LNHNV and CDR2 YYDKDF (reference sequence). In nucleotides, the CDR3 is TGTGCCACCAGCAGATCGAGAGACTATGGCTACACCTTC. Its translation: CATSRSRDYGYTF.

The V and J genes are TRBV29-1 and TRBJ2-7; a possible D gene is TRBD2 (5 bases). V was clipped by 4 bases and J by 3 bases, with 10 bases between them. This CDR3 region has 12 residues. CDR1 and CDR2 (germline): SQVTM, ANQGSEA. The CDR3 nucleotides read TGCAGCGTTGCCGACGGGGTCTACGAGCAGTACTTC. This sequence encodes CSVADGVYEQYF.

The chain is built from TRBV20-1 and TRBJ2-6; D gene unclear. CDR1 and CDR2 from the germline V gene are DFQATT and SNEGSKA (reference sequence). V was pared by 6 bases and J by 4 bases, with 4 bases between. There are 11 residues in the CDR3. The DNA of the CDR3 is TGCAGTGCCCAAGGGGCCAACGTCCTGACTTTC. It encodes CSAQGANVLTF.

The chain carries TRBV7-9 and TRBJ2-1; D is undetermined. Trimming removed 3 bases at V and 8 bases at J, with 11 bases between. The CDR3 runs to 13 residues. Germline V gene lookup returns CDR1 SEHNR and CDR2 FQNEAQ (reference sequence). CDR3 sequence (DNA): TGTGCCAGCAGCTTGAATCTGTCGGATGAGCAGTTCTTC. Amino acids: CASSLNLSDEQFF.

DNA of the CDR3: TGTGCCAGCAGCTTACAGGGTGGAGACACTGAAGCTTTCTTT. Amino acids: CASSLQGGDTEAFF. The rearrangement uses TRBV11-3 and TRBJ1-1; possibly TRBD1 for D (5 bases). The CDR3 has 14 amino acids. The germline CDR1 and CDR2 sequences are SGHNT and YENEEA. The germline V and J ends were trimmed by 2 bases and 3 bases, with 10 bases remaining between them.

V usage is TRBV25-1 and J usage is TRBJ2-5, with D unresolved. The CDR3 runs 12 residues. Germline-derived CDR1 and CDR2 are MGHDK and SYGVNS. Deletions cut 3 bases from V and 7 bases from J, with 9 bases between. The DNA for the CDR3 is TGTGCCAGCAGTGACGTCGTTTGGACCCAGTACTTC. It yields the protein CASSDVVWTQYF.

The chain links TRBV7-3 to TRBJ2-3; D may be TRBD2 (5 bases). V gave up 4 bases and J gave up 5 bases, with 7 bases separating them. The CDR3 length is 12 residues. Germline V gene data show CDR1 as SGHTA and CDR2 as FQGTGA. CDR3 region: CASSSSGDTQYF. In nucleotides, the CDR3 is TGTGCCAGCAGCTCGAGCGGAGATACGCAGTATTTT.